This TCR beta chain was identified in a study of T cell responses to AZD1222 COVID-19 vaccine. Notes on the study in general: Among AZD1222 vaccinees, only six were seropositive at baseline. White British donors predominated, females outnumbered males, and clonal diversity was possibly underestimated.

In regard to this clone: Its antigen is unidentified.

CDR1 is MNHEY, CDR2 SMNVEV, per germline (reference sequence). The CDR3 extends over 16 amino acids. The ends lost 3 bases at V and 1 base at J; junction bases unmatched: 5. Using immunoSEQ multiplex PCR, the repertoire was profiled, and TCRdb retains in-frame clones only, with some absent. The sample lists 150,000 to 250,000 clones, about nine tenths occurring once. Analyses pooled second doses at about 4 or about 12 weeks. This receptor was identified in an adult who received the AZD1222 COVID-19 vaccine. The chain couples TRBV27 to TRBJ2-1; 8 positions match TRBD2. The specimen comprised peripheral blood, sampled 28 days after the second AZD1222 dose. CDR3 sequence reads: CASSLLAGISYNEQFF. In DNA, the CDR3 is TGTGCCAGCAGTTTGTTAGCGGGAATATCCTACAATGAGCAGTTCTTC.